This record looks at one T cell receptor (beta chain) sequence and its context. Its antigen is unidentified. The data originate from a study of OX40 agonist ivuxolimab in advanced cancers. Study-wide background: Past anti-PD-1, anti-PD-L1 or anti-CTLA-4 therapy was accepted, and 30% to 45% had received some.

The CDR3 is 14 residues long. Germline-derived CDR1 and CDR2 are MGHRA and YSYEKL. Between the trimmed V and J ends, which lost 0 bases and 5 bases, there was a span of 9 bases. Study-level results: Within 6 weeks, CD4+ and CD8+ blood T cells expanded clonally at 0.1 to 3.0 mg/kg.

Only in-frame clones appear in the TCRdb table, and some are missing; sequencing was by immunoSEQ multiplex PCR. The table has about 52,000 clones, under 95% seen once. This TCR was recovered from an adult with an advanced solid tumor such as melanoma, head and neck, liver or kidney cancer. The rearrangement links TRBV4-1 to TRBJ2-3; TRBD1 is a possible D gene (5 bases). Sequenced material: CD4+ or CD8+ T cells sorted from blood, taken in a trial of the OX40 agonist ivuxolimab. The CDR3 sequence: CASSQEGREDTQYF. As DNA, the CDR3 is TGCGCCAGCAGCCAAGAAGGCAGGGAAGATACGCAGTATTTT.